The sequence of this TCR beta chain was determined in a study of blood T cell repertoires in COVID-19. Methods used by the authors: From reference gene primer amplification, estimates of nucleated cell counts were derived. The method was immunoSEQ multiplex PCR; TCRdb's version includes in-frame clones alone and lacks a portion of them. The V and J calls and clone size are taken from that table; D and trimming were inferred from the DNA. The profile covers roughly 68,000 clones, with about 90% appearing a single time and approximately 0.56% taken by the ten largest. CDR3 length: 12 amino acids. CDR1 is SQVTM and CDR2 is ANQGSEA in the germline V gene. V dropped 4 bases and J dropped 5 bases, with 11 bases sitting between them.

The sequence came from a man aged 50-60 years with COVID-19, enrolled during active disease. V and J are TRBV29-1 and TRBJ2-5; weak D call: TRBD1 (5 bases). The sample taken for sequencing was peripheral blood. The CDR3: CSVGRVQETQYF. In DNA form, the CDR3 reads TGCAGCGTTGGCAGGGTACAGGAGACCCAGTACTTC.